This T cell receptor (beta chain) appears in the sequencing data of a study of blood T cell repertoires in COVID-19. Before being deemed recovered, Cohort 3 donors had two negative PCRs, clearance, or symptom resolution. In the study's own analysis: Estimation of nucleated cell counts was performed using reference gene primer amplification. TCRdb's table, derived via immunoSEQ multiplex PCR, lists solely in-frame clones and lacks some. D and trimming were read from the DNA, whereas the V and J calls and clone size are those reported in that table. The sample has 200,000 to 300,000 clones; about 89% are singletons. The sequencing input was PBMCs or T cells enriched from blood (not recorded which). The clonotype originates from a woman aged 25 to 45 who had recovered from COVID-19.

Here the CDR3 DNA reads TGTGCCAGCACCCCGGGACTGAACACCGGGGAGCTGTTTTTT. Translated, it gives CASTPGLNTGELFF. The chain employs TRBV7-3 and TRBJ2-2; a possible D gene is TRBD2 (6 bases). V dropped 7 bases and J dropped 1 base, with 10 bases sitting between them. Germline V CDR1 and CDR2: SGHTA, FQGTGA. The CDR3 has 14 amino acids.